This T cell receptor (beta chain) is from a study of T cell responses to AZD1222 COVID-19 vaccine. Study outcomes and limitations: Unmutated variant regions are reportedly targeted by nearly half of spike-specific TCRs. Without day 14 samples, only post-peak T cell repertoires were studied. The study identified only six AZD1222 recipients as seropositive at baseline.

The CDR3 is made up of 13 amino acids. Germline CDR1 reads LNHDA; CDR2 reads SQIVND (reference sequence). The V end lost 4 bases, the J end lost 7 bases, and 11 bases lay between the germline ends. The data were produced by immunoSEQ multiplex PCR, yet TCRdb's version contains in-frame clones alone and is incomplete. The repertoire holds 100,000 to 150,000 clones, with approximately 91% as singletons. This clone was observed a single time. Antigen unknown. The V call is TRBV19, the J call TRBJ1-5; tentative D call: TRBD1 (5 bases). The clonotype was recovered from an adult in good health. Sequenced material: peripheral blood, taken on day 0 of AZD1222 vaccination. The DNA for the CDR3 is TGTGCCAGTAGTAGCGTAGGGGAGCAGCCCCAGCATTTT. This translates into CASSSVGEQPQHF.